This entry is about one T cell receptor beta chain. The antigen is undetermined. Trimming took off 4 bases at V and 6 bases at J, with 13 bases between the two ends. In germline, CDR1 is SGHTA, CDR2 FQGNSA. CDR3 length equals 13 residues. Clones were read by immunoSEQ multiplex PCR, and TCRdb kept only the in-frame ones, dropping some. Of about 3,800 clones in the sample, roughly 65% were seen once. The entry originates in a study of CD4+ T cells in melanoma. Study observations and caveats: CD8+ T cell, macrophage and B cell function reportedly correlated with neoantigen-specific CD4+ T cells.

The rearrangement uses TRBV7-2 and TRBJ2-7, with a weak D call TRBD2 (5 bases). This receptor was taken from a human donor with melanoma. The sample was cells from a culture (not recorded whether cultured in vitro). Here the CDR3 reads CASSSKEGGEQYF. The CDR3, as DNA: TGTGCCAGCAGCTCAAAAGAGGGCGGCGAGCAGTACTTC. The variable domain in full, completed from reference TRBV7-2 and TRBJ2-7, reads GAGVSQSPSNKVTEKGKDVELRCDPISGHTALYWYRQSLGQGLEFLIYFQGNSAPDKSGLPSDRFSAERTGGSVSTLTIQRTQQEDSAVYLCASSSKEGGEQYFGPGTRLTVT.